One sample yielded the 13 T cell receptor beta chains listed below, sequenced in a study of blood T cells in healthy people across ages. Together with a sample-barcoded 5' primer, a J-beta primer mix was included in a second PCR lasting roughly 6 to 12 cycles. TCRdb fed the 5' RACE reads into MiXCR, producing one record per CDR3 protein. The sample holds hundreds of thousands of distinct CDR3 sequences, around 24% seen once. This sample also belongs to another study, concerning T cells of mothers and their children.

What was sequenced was blood. The receptor source for this set is a boy younger than 18 in good health.

This chain connects TRBV6-6 to TRBJ2-5; D is unclear. Germline CDR1 and CDR2: MNHNY and SVGAGI (reference sequence). The CDR3 loop spans 15 amino acids. The germline V and J ends were trimmed by 7 bases and 3 bases, with 18 bases remaining between them. In DNA, the CDR3 is TGTGCCAGCAACAATCCCGCCCAAGAGGAAGAGACCCAGTACTTC. It yields the protein CASNNPAQEEETQYF.

In this sample, this clonotype turned up a few times. At one end, the junction sequence differs from germline, possibly due to a read error. The chain links TRBV12-3 or TRBV12-4 to TRBJ2-3; 9 bases agree with TRBD1. The CDR3 is 16 amino acids. CDR3 in amino acids: CASSPQGARVTDTQCF. CDR3 nucleotide sequence: TGTGCCAGCAGTCCACAGGGGGCGCGTGTCACAGATACGCAGTGTTTT.

In its sample, this clonotype was seen a few times. A junction end diverges from the germline sequence, so it may reflect a read error. The rearrangement joins TRBV25-1 to TRBJ2-1; unclear D gene. Per germline, CDR1 MGHDK and CDR2 SYGVNS. The CDR3 totals 17 residues. The CDR3 bases are TGTACCAGCAGTGAACACTCTGACTCCCGCAACTACAATGAGCAGTTCTTC. Residues: CTSSEHSDSRNYNEQFF.

This clonotype was counted between two and nine times. Here the CDR3 DNA reads TGCGCCAGCAGCCCAGGCGGGGGGAACGCTCCAACAAATGAGCAGTTCTTC. Protein product: CASSPGGGNAPTNEQFF. The chain recombines TRBV4-3 with TRBJ2-1; 8 bases map to TRBD2. CDR3 length: 17 residues. Per germline, CDR1 LGHNA and CDR2 YSLEER. The V and J ends lost 4 bases and 7 bases, in that order; junction bases with no gene match: 15.

This clonotype was detected a few times. The chain employs TRBV5-6 and TRBJ1-2; D remains ambiguous. With 2 bases removed from V and 0 bases from J, the gap between germline ends came to 8 bases. The CDR3 contains 14 residues. CDR1 and CDR2 (germline): SGHDT, YYEEEE. CDR3 in amino acids: CASSFFLSNYGYTF. The DNA of the CDR3 is TGTGCCAGCAGCTTTTTCCTCTCTAACTATGGCTACACCTTC. Combining the CDR3 with reference TRBV5-6 and TRBJ1-2 gives the whole variable domain DAGVTQSPTHLIKTRGQQVTLRCSPKSGHDTVSWYQQALGQGPQFIFQYYEEEERQRGNFPDRFSGHQFPNYSSELNVNALLLGDSALYLCASSFFLSNYGYTFGSGTRLTVV.

This clonotype has just a few counts. The V call is TRBV20-1, the J call TRBJ2-7; D remains unclear. The CDR3 runs 11 residues. Trimming cost V 3 bases and J 5 bases, with 8 bases left between them. Germline V gene sequence: CDR1 DFQATT, CDR2 SNEGSKA (reference sequence). As DNA, the CDR3 is TGCAGTGCTAGTTCCCATAACGAGCAGTACTTC. Residues: CSASSHNEQYF.

This clonotype was picked up a small number of times. The chain recombines TRBV28 with TRBJ2-2, with D possibly being TRBD2 (5 bases). The CDR3 has 17 amino acids. Germline lookup yields CDR1 MDHEN and CDR2 SYDVKM. The germline V and J ends were trimmed by 1 base and 0 bases, with 12 bases remaining between them. CDR3 in amino acids: CASSLSLTGTNTGELFF. CDR3 nucleotides: TGTGCCAGCAGTTTATCCTTGACGGGGACGAACACCGGGGAGCTGTTTTTT. The variable domain in full, with the rest retrieved from reference TRBV28 and TRBJ2-2, is DVKVTQSSRYLVKRTGEKVFLECVQDMDHENMFWYRQDPGLGLRLIYFSYDVKMKEKGDIPEGYSVSREKKERFSLILESASTNQTSMYLCASSLSLTGTNTGELFFGEGSRLTVL.

The V and J genes are TRBV4-3 and TRBJ1-6, with a tentative D call TRBD1 (6 bases). V shed 0 bases and J shed 7 bases, with 13 bases lying between them. Looked up from germline, CDR1 is LGHNA and CDR2 is YSLEER. CDR3 length equals 16 residues. The CDR3 loop is CASSQDLGTQNSPLHF. The CDR3 coding sequence is TGCGCCAGCAGCCAAGATTTGGGGACACAAAATTCACCCCTCCACTTT.

The gene calls are TRBV20-1 and TRBJ1-2; D ambiguous. V was pared by 3 bases and J by 4 bases, with 9 bases between. The CDR3 runs to 12 residues. CDR1 and CDR2 (germline): DFQATT, SNEGSKA (reference sequence). CDR3 bases: TGCAGTGCTAGCCCAGGAGTCTATGGCTACACCTTC. Its translation is CSASPGVYGYTF.

As for this clonotype: One junction end does not reproduce the germline sequence, and a read error may be involved. The chain combines TRBV4-3 with TRBJ2-3; a possible D gene is TRBD2 (6 bases). The germline V gene has CDR1 LGHNA and CDR2 YSLEER. CDR3 length equals 17 residues. The CDR3 protein is CASSQDRQRASTDTRYF. DNA of the CDR3: TGCGCCAGCAGCCAAGATCGCCAGCGGGCTAGCACAGATACGCGGTATTTT.

The CDR3 nucleotides are TGTGCCAGCAGTGTGGAAATGGCAGGGGTCACTGAAGCTTTCTTT. Translating it yields CASSVEMAGVTEAFF. V is TRBV2 and J is TRBJ1-1; tentatively, D is TRBD1 (6 bases). Trimming took 4 bases from V and 4 from J, leaving 16 bases between them. The CDR3 has 15 residues. The germline CDR1 and CDR2 sequences are SNHLY and FYNNEI.

The DNA of the CDR3 is TGTGCCAGCAGCCAAGGGACCGGACTAGCGGGAAGGAATGAGCAGTTCTTC. Translating it yields CASSQGTGLAGRNEQFF. The V call is TRBV4-2, the J call TRBJ2-5; 12 bases fit TRBD2. With the DNA end fitting TRBJ2-1 better, the J assignment may be wrong. Germline V CDR1 and CDR2: LGHNA, YNFKEQ. CDR3 length: 17 residues.

This chain connects TRBV20-1 to TRBJ2-5, with D perhaps TRBD1 (6 bases). The CDR3 runs 14 residues. Germline CDR1 is DFQATT and CDR2 is SNEGSKA (reference sequence). V dropped 3 bases and J dropped 5 bases, with 16 bases sitting between them. This chain's CDR3 is CSARPQGPGETQYF. CDR3 DNA sequence: TGCAGTGCTAGGCCCCAGGGGCCTGGGGAGACCCAGTACTTC.